The next 21 T cell receptor beta chains were all read from a single sample in a study of blood T cell repertoires in COVID-19. Profiled with immunoSEQ multiplex PCR; TCRdb holds only in-frame clones, not every one. The table lists 250,000 to 300,000 clones, just under 90% of them singletons. Material: peripheral blood. These receptors all stem from a woman between 45 and 60 years old with COVID-19, enrolled during active disease.

This chain uses TRBV29-1 with TRBJ1-1; perhaps TRBD1 as D (6 bases). Germline CDR1 and CDR2: SQVTM and ANQGSEA. Trimming stripped 5 bases from V and 5 bases from J, with 12 bases between. The CDR3 covers 12 residues. The DNA of the CDR3 is TGCAGCGTTTGGGGGCTGTGGACTGAAGCTTTCTTT. Translating it yields CSVWGLWTEAFF.

Remarks on this clone: Mismatch with germline at one junction end may stem from a read error. This chain uses TRBV11-2 with TRBJ1-3; 7 bases are shared with TRBD1. Germline V gives CDR1 SGHAT, CDR2 FQNNGV. The length of the CDR3 is 16 residues. The CDR3 DNA reads as TGTGCCAGCACCCGTTACAACAGGGGCCCTGGGAACACCATATATTTT. It yields the protein CASTRYNRGPGNTIYF.

V gene TRBV7-9 combines with J gene TRBJ1-1; D might be TRBD1 (5 bases). The V gene's germline CDR1 is SEHNR and CDR2 FQNEAQ (reference sequence). There are 16 residues in the CDR3. V was clipped by 4 bases and J by 2 bases, with 17 bases between them. The CDR3 region has the DNA TGTGCCAGCAGCTCCCCAGGGTCCGTCTTTAACACTGAAGCTTTCTTT. As protein: CASSSPGSVFNTEAFF.

This clone was seen a single time. The rearrangement links TRBV13 to TRBJ2-2; perhaps TRBD2 as D (6 bases). Germline CDR1 is PRHDT and CDR2 is FYEKMQ (reference sequence). V was cut by 2 bases and J by 4 bases, with 17 bases left in between. There are 17 residues in the CDR3. The CDR3 here is CASSLQKKAGLTGELFF. The CDR3 region has the DNA TGTGCCAGCAGCTTACAAAAGAAGGCGGGACTCACCGGGGAGCTGTTTTTT.

The chain uses TRBV5-7 and TRBJ2-7; the D gene is possibly TRBD2 (7 bases). TRBV5-7 counts as an open reading frame of uncertain function. The CDR3 totals 14 residues. V gave up 4 bases and J gave up 2 bases, with 13 bases separating them. In DNA form, the CDR3 reads TGTGCCAGCAGCCCAAAGGGGGGGGCCTACGAGCAGTACTTC. It codes for CASSPKGGAYEQYF.

V usage is TRBV2 and J usage is TRBJ1-5; TRBD1 matches 7 bases. This CDR3 region has 17 residues. Germline V CDR1 and CDR2: SNHLY, FYNNEI. V was pared by 6 bases and J by 0 bases, with 11 bases of the junction left unmatched. The CDR3 spells CASSPGQRPYSNQPQHF. In nucleotides, the CDR3 is TGTGCCAGCAGCCCGGGACAGAGACCCTATAGCAATCAGCCCCAGCATTTT.

Remarks on this clone: A read error may produce the germline difference seen at one junction end. This chain links TRBV5-1 with TRBJ2-1; 11 positions match TRBD1. CDR1 is SGHRS, CDR2 YFSETQ, per germline. CDR3 length equals 14 residues. The CDR3 loop is CASSLAGTGGYPLF. The DNA of the CDR3 is TGCGCCAGCAGCTTGGCCGGGACAGGGGGTTACCCCCTCTTC.

V and J are TRBV5-4 and TRBJ1-1; perhaps TRBD1 as D (6 bases). The length of the CDR3 is 15 residues. Trimming shortened V by 2 bases and J by 1 base, and 12 bases separated the two germline ends. Germline V gives CDR1 SGHNT, CDR2 YYREEE (reference sequence). The CDR3 sequence: CASSLPGQQNTEAFF. For the CDR3, the DNA is TGTGCCAGCAGCTTACCGGGACAACAGAACACTGAAGCTTTCTTT.

V usage is TRBV5-1 and J usage is TRBJ1-1; TRBD1 might be the D (6 bases). Trimming stripped 4 bases from V and 7 bases from J, with 14 bases between. In germline, CDR1 is SGHRS, CDR2 YFSETQ. CDR3 size: 13 residues. CDR3 protein: CASSPRQEVEAFF. Here the CDR3 DNA reads TGCGCCAGCAGCCCTCGACAGGAGGTTGAAGCTTTCTTT.

There are a few counts of this clone. The chain uses TRBV9 and TRBJ1-6; 7 bases are a match to TRBD1. Germline trimming cut 5 bases from V and 9 bases from J; bases unmatched to any gene: 8. Germline assignment: CDR1 SGDLS and CDR2 YYNGEE. CDR3 length: 14 residues. In DNA form, the CDR3 reads TGTGCCAGCAGGAGGGACAGTTACACTTCACCCCTCCACTTT. This translates into CASRRDSYTSPLHF.

The rearrangement uses TRBV30 and TRBJ1-6; TRBD1 aligns across 11 bases. This CDR3 is built from 16 residues. The V gene end was trimmed by 2 bases and the J gene end by 7 bases; junction bases not matched to a gene: 7. CDR1 GTSNPN and CDR2 SVGIG come from the germline V gene (reference sequence). CDR3 coding DNA: TGTGCCTGGAGTTCCTGGGACAGGGGGTTCAATTCACCCCTCCACTTT. Its protein is CAWSSWDRGFNSPLHF.

The chain joins TRBV7-9 to TRBJ1-1, with 11 nucleotides matching TRBD1. The CDR3 is made up of 17 amino acids. The junction had 17 bases not matched to a gene; V was cut back by 4 bases and J by 10 bases. The germline V gene has CDR1 SEHNR and CDR2 FQNEAQ (reference sequence). The CDR3 loop reads CASSYWDRGFSNDGAFF. In DNA form, the CDR3 reads TGTGCCAGCAGCTATTGGGACAGGGGGTTCTCCAATGATGGAGCTTTCTTT.

The DNA of the CDR3 is TGTGCCAGCAGCTTCGCGGGGTACGGGACAGCGGGCTATGGCTACACCTTC. Encoded protein: CASSFAGYGTAGYGYTF. The chain has TRBV13 and TRBJ1-2; the match to TRBD1 covers 7 bases. The CDR3 is 17 residues long. The V and J ends lost 3 bases and 4 bases, in that order; junction bases with no gene match: 14. The germline V gene has CDR1 PRHDT and CDR2 FYEKMQ (reference sequence).

Notes on this clone: At one boundary the junction diverges from the germline segment, which might be a read error. The chain couples TRBV7-9 to TRBJ2-3, with a weak D call TRBD2 (7 bases). Germline V gene data show CDR1 as SEHNR and CDR2 as FQNEAQ (reference sequence). There are 15 residues in the CDR3. The CDR3 nucleotides are TGTGCCAGCAGTTTAGGGGGAGGGCCGGCAGATACGCAGTATTTT. The encoded protein is CASSLGGGPADTQYF.

The chain uses TRBV18 and TRBJ1-1; 9 nucleotides align to TRBD1. The CDR3 consists of 15 residues. Unmatched junction bases numbered 5, after V lost 2 bases and J lost 4 bases. Looked up from germline, CDR1 is KGHSH and CDR2 is LQKENI. The CDR3 is CASSPSGQGTTEAFF. The CDR3 DNA follows: TGTGCCAGCTCACCATCTGGACAGGGGACCACTGAAGCTTTCTTT.

V gene TRBV3-1 (or the pseudogene TRBV3-2) combines with J gene TRBJ1-1; no firm D call. There are 14 residues in the CDR3. CDR1 is LGHDT and CDR2 is YNNKEL in the germline V gene (reference sequence). The V and J ends lost 3 bases and 1 base respectively, with 9 bases between them. The CDR3 is CASSHSQTNTEAFF. The CDR3 nucleotides are TGTGCCAGCAGCCACTCACAAACGAACACTGAAGCTTTCTTT.

The V call is TRBV2, the J call TRBJ2-5; 8 bases line up with TRBD1. The CDR3 has 13 amino acids. V dropped 8 bases and J dropped 5; count of bases not matched to a gene: 7. From germline, CDR1 is SNHLY and CDR2 FYNNEI. The CDR3, as DNA: TGTGCCAGCCCAGCAGGGGGCCTGGAGACCCAGTACTTC. It codes for CASPAGGLETQYF.

This chain uses TRBV6-5 with TRBJ2-7, with a weak D call TRBD2 (6 bases). This CDR3 has 16 residues. Trimming cost V 2 bases and J 1 base, with 15 bases left between them. CDR1 and CDR2 from the germline V gene are MNHEY and SVGAGI. The CDR3 reads CASSYDVGRMSYEQYF. The CDR3 nucleotides read TGTGCCAGCAGTTACGACGTCGGGAGAATGTCCTACGAGCAGTACTTC.

The chain carries TRBV10-1 and TRBJ2-5; 8 positions agree with TRBD2. V gave up 3 bases and J gave up 5 bases; unmatched junction bases: 8. CDR3 length: 15 amino acids. In germline, CDR1 is WNHNN, CDR2 SYGVQD (reference sequence). The CDR3 region is CASSEAGAPHETQYF. The CDR3 DNA is TGCGCCAGCAGTGAAGCGGGGGCCCCTCATGAGACCCAGTACTTC.

The rearrangement joins TRBV4-1 to TRBJ2-5; D possibly corresponds to TRBD2 (6 bases). Trimming pared 3 bases from V and 5 bases from J, leaving 13 bases between. The germline gives CDR1 MGHRA, CDR2 YSYEKL. The CDR3 runs to 14 residues. DNA of the CDR3: TGCGCCAGCAGCCAGCAGAGGAGGGGCGAGACCCAGTACTTC. This sequence encodes CASSQQRRGETQYF.

The CDR3 reads CASSLWSDEQFF. The CDR3 DNA sequence: TGTGCCAGCAGTTTATGGTCGGATGAGCAGTTCTTC. This chain uses TRBV12-3 or TRBV12-4 with TRBJ2-1; D is undetermined. CDR3 length: 12 amino acids. V lost 2 bases, J lost 8 bases, and 7 bases lay in between.